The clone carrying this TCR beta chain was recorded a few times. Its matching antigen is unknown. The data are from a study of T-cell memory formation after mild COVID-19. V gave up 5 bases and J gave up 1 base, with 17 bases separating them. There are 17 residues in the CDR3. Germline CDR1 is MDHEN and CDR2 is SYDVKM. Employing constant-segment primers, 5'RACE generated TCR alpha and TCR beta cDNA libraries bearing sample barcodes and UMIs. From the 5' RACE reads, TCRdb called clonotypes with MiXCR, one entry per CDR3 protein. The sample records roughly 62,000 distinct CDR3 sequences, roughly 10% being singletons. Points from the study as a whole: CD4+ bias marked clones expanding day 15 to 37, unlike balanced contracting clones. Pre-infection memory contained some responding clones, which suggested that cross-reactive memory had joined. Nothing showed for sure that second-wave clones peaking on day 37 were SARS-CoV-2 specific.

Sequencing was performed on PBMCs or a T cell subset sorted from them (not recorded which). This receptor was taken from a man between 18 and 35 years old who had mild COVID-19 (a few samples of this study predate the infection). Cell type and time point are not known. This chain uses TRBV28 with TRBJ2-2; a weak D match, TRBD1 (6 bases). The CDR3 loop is CASSPSAGAVNTGELFF. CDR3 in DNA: TGTGCCAGCAGTCCCTCGGCAGGGGCCGTGAACACCGGGGAGCTGTTTTTT.